Below, 28 T cell receptor beta chains from the same sample are listed, as sequenced in a study of regulatory T cells in long-lasting Graves disease. Documented time point: newly diagnosed GD, antithyroid drugs for less than 3 months. The TCR library was made from RNA extracted from PBMCs. Library construction for TCR beta used iRepertoire HTBI primers and Arm-PCR of CDR3 regions. TCRdb itself ran the multiplex PCR reads through MiXCR, one entry per CDR3 protein. Among roughly 420,000 distinct CDR3 sequences listed, about a sixth were seen once. These data were also filed under a second study, of T cells in Graves' hyperthyroidism and ophthalmopathy.

Here the sequenced sample was peripheral blood mononuclear cells (PBMCs), taken at new diagnosis, from a patient treated with antithyroid drugs. The receptors were gathered from a woman aged 18-35 years with Graves disease.

The chain recombines TRBV5-1 with TRBJ2-7; TRBD2 matches 9 bases. CDR3 length equals 16 residues. The V gene end was trimmed by 0 bases and the J gene end by 0 bases; junction bases not matched to a gene: 4. Looked up from germline, CDR1 is SGHRS and CDR2 is YFSETQ. The CDR3: CASSLGGLASSYEQYF. CDR3 bases: TGCGCCAGCAGCTTGGGTGGACTAGCGAGCTCCTACGAGCAGTACTTC.

This clonotype was detected many times. This sequence joins TRBV6-2 or TRBV6-3 and TRBJ1-1; D is unresolved. The germline gives CDR1 MNHEY, CDR2 SVGEGT. V was trimmed by 6 bases and J by 1 base, leaving 12 bases between them. This CDR3 contains 14 residues. Here the CDR3 reads CASSPLGRNTEAFF. CDR3 nucleotides: TGTGCCAGCAGCCCCCTCGGTAGGAACACTGAAGCTTTCTTT.

At least ten counts were recorded for this clonotype. V usage is TRBV7-2 and J usage is TRBJ2-7; 11 positions agree with TRBD2. After removal of 3 bases from V and 3 bases from J, the junction contained 1 base not matched to a gene. Per the germline V gene, CDR1 is SGHTA and CDR2 is FQGNSA. This CDR3 contains 14 residues. CDR3 nucleotide sequence: TGTGCCAGCAGCTTCACTAGCGGGAGCTACGAGCAGTACTTC. It is translated as CASSFTSGSYEQYF.

This clonotype was seen a handful of times. This is likely a read error, given that the CDR3 carries no conserved phenylalanine or tryptophan at its end. The rearrangement links TRBV27 to TRBJ1-1; 8 nucleotides match TRBD1. V dropped 5 bases and J dropped 1; count of bases not matched to a gene: 9. There are 16 residues in the CDR3. Germline CDR1 is MNHEY and CDR2 is SMNVEV (reference sequence). CDR3 protein: CASSPRTGRWNTEAFL. CDR3 DNA: TGTGCCAGCAGTCCTCGGACAGGGAGGTGGAACACTGAAGCTTTCCTT.

The table lists this clonotype with a few counts. J is TRBJ2-7 and V is TRBV15; TRBD1 might be the D (6 bases). Germline lookup yields CDR1 LNHNV and CDR2 YYDKDF (reference sequence). This CDR3 has 17 residues. Trimming took 0 bases from V and 0 from J, leaving 15 bases between them. The CDR3 DNA reads as TGTGCCACCAGCAGAGATGACAGGCGTCTAAGCTCCTACGAGCAGTACTTC. This translates into CATSRDDRRLSSYEQYF.

The V gene is TRBV15, the J gene TRBJ2-7; 8 bases are a match to TRBD1. The CDR3 runs to 15 residues. The junction had 6 bases not matched to a gene; V was cut back by 1 base and J by 4 bases. CDR1 is LNHNV and CDR2 is YYDKDF in the germline V gene (reference sequence). For the CDR3, the DNA is TGTGCCACCAGCAGAGCACAGGGGGTCATTTACGAGCAGTACTTC. Protein sequence: CATSRAQGVIYEQYF.

This clonotype was recorded a few times. The chain uses TRBV28 and TRBJ1-2; D not resolved. The CDR3 is made up of 10 amino acids. CDR1 and CDR2 (germline): MDHEN, SYDVKM. V lost 5 bases to trimming and J lost 6 bases, with 4 bases between them. The CDR3 DNA reads TGTGCCAGCAGTAAGAATGGCTACACCTTC. As protein: CASSKNGYTF.

The CDR3: CSVGLGVNTGELFF. The CDR3 DNA reads TGCAGCGTTGGATTAGGGGTGAACACCGGGGAGCTGTTTTTT. The chain has TRBV29-1 and TRBJ2-2; weak D call: TRBD1 (5 bases). Trimming removed 4 bases at V and 1 base at J, with 10 bases between. Germline CDR1 and CDR2: SQVTM and ANQGSEA. CDR3 length: 14 residues.

The rearrangement uses TRBV7-8 and TRBJ2-2, with 9 bases aligning to TRBD1. The CDR3 contains 16 residues. The ends lost 1 base at V and 6 bases at J; junction bases unmatched: 6. Looked up from germline, CDR1 is SGHVS and CDR2 is FQNEAQ. The CDR3 reads CASSLVGQGAPGELFF. The CDR3 DNA follows: TGTGCCAGCAGCTTAGTGGGACAGGGCGCACCCGGGGAGCTGTTTTTT.

The chain links TRBV7-9 to TRBJ1-1, with a possible D match to TRBD1 (5 bases). In germline, CDR1 is SEHNR, CDR2 FQNEAQ (reference sequence). This CDR3 has 14 residues. V was shortened by 3 bases and J by 2 bases, with 10 bases between the two germline ends. The CDR3 DNA follows: TGTGCCAGCAGCTTCCGGGGCATTAACACTGAAGCTTTCTTT. It specifies CASSFRGINTEAFF.

The chain links TRBV11-3 to TRBJ2-7; no reliable D call. V was pared by 1 base and J by 0 bases, with 10 bases between. The CDR3 spans 15 residues. The germline CDR1 and CDR2 sequences are SGHNT and YENEEA. The CDR3 DNA is TGTGCCAGCAGCTTAGGATTAGACTTCTCCTACGAGCAGTACTTC. It is translated as CASSLGLDFSYEQYF.

The rearrangement links TRBV7-9 to TRBJ2-7; possible D gene TRBD1, 5 bases. V was pared by 6 bases and J by 5 bases, with 11 bases between. CDR3 length: 12 residues. The germline V gene encodes CDR1 SEHNR and CDR2 FQNEAQ (reference sequence). CDR3 DNA sequence: TGTGCCAGCAGGGTAGGGGTAAACGAGCAGTACTTC. Its translation: CASRVGVNEQYF. Full variable domain (missing parts from reference TRBV7-9 and TRBJ2-7): DTGVSQNPRHKITKRGQNVTFRCDPISEHNRLYWYRQTLGQGPEFLTYFQNEAQLEKSRLLSDRFSAERPKGSFSTLEIQRTEQGDSAMYLCASRVGVNEQYFGPGTRLTVT.

The rearrangement uses TRBV24-1 and TRBJ2-3, with D tentatively TRBD1 (6 bases). V gave up 1 base and J gave up 6 bases, with 28 bases separating them. This CDR3 comprises 20 residues. CDR1 and CDR2 from the germline V gene are KGHDR and SFDVKD. The DNA for the CDR3 is TGTGCCACCAGTGATTTTGGCAGTCCGGAAGTCAGTGTTGGACAGGATACGCAGTATTTT. Protein product: CATSDFGSPEVSVGQDTQYF.

This clonotype was counted many times. J is TRBJ2-1 and V is TRBV27, with TRBD2 matching 7 bases. The length of the CDR3 is 17 residues. Trimming at V came to 0 bases and at J to 9 bases, leaving 14 bases not matched to a gene. The V gene's germline CDR1 is MNHEY and CDR2 SMNVEV (reference sequence). Here the CDR3 DNA reads TGTGCCAGCAGTTTATCGAAAGGCAGCGGGATGTTCTTTGAGCAGTTCTTC. Amino acids: CASSLSKGSGMFFEQFF.

This clonotype was detected only a few times. The V and J genes are TRBV11-3 and TRBJ2-1, with 11 bases aligning to TRBD2. With 4 bases clipped from V and 4 bases from J, the junction kept 15 bases outside the gene matches. CDR1 and CDR2 (germline): SGHNT, YENEEA. The CDR3 has 19 amino acids. The CDR3 sequence is CASSSGDRPRLAGYNEQFF. CDR3 coding DNA: TGTGCCAGCAGCTCAGGGGACAGGCCTCGACTAGCGGGGTACAATGAGCAGTTCTTC.

The rearrangement links TRBV7-2 to TRBJ2-4; D possibly matches TRBD1 or TRBD2 (5 bases each). The V end was cut by 1 base, the J end by 10 bases, with 11 bases between. Germline CDR1 and CDR2: SGHTA and FQGNSA. The CDR3 is made up of 13 amino acids. The CDR3 DNA follows: TGTGCCAGCAGCTTAGTGTCGGGGCAGATTCAGTACTTC. This sequence encodes CASSLVSGQIQYF. The complete variable domain, with remaining parts taken from reference TRBV7-2 and TRBJ2-4, reads GAGVSQSPSNKVTEKGKDVELRCDPISGHTALYWYRQSLGQGLEFLIYFQGNSAPDKSGLPSDRFSAERTGGSVSTLTIQRTQQEDSAVYLCASSLVSGQIQYFGAGTRLSVL.

The chain has TRBV6-1 and TRBJ1-2; D call uncertain. Germline assignment: CDR1 MNHNS and CDR2 SASEGT. V was shortened by 6 bases and J by 6 bases, with 17 bases between the two germline ends. The CDR3 loop spans 14 amino acids. Here the CDR3 reads CASSSDPGKDGYTF. The CDR3 coding sequence is TGTGCCAGCAGCTCAGATCCAGGAAAAGATGGCTACACCTTC.

This clonotype appeared a few times. V usage is TRBV27 and J usage is TRBJ1-1; 7 positions agree with TRBD1. Germline CDR1 MNHEY, CDR2 SMNVEV (reference sequence). This CDR3 region has 14 residues. V gave up 5 bases and J gave up 4 bases; unmatched junction bases: 7. The CDR3 nucleotides are TGTGCCAGCAGTAACCAAGGGGGCGGCACTGAAGCTTTCTTT. Translated: CASSNQGGGTEAFF.

This clonotype has a count of ten or more. V and J are TRBV20-1 and TRBJ2-7; D remains unclear. V was pared by 0 bases and J by 1 base, with 13 bases between. The CDR3 is 15 residues long. CDR1 DFQATT and CDR2 SNEGSKA come from the germline V gene (reference sequence). The CDR3 sequence is CSARDAARSSYEQYF. The CDR3 DNA is TGCAGTGCTAGAGATGCGGCTAGGAGTTCCTACGAGCAGTACTTC.

This clonotype was seen a few times. J is TRBJ1-1 and V is TRBV4-1; 9 bases match TRBD1. The CDR3 is 16 residues long. Losses at the gene ends were 0 bases for V and 3 bases for J; bases not matched to a gene: 5. Germline V gives CDR1 MGHRA, CDR2 YSYEKL. The CDR3 nucleotides are TGCGCCAGCAGCCAAGATATTGGGACAGGGCACACTGAAGCTTTCTTT. This encodes CASSQDIGTGHTEAFF.

This CDR3 reads CASSLQGGSYNEQFF. The DNA for the CDR3 is TGTGCCAGCAGCCTTCAGGGAGGCTCCTACAATGAGCAGTTCTTC. V is TRBV12-3 or TRBV12-4 and J is TRBJ2-1; D is possibly TRBD2 (6 bases). Trimming took 6 bases from V and 0 from J, leaving 12 bases between them. The CDR3 covers 15 residues.

There are a few counts of this clonotype. V is TRBV30 and J is TRBJ1-6; D gene unclear. The CDR3 is 13 amino acids. V dropped 2 bases and J dropped 9 bases, with 11 bases sitting between them. Looked up from germline, CDR1 is GTSNPN and CDR2 is SVGIG (reference sequence). The CDR3 is CAWSRIRVSPLHF. CDR3 bases: TGTGCCTGGAGTAGAATTAGGGTTTCACCCCTCCACTTT.

Only a few counts were recorded for this clonotype. CDR3 DNA sequence: TGTGCCAGCAGTTGGGGTGGAGCGAAAGATTACAATGAGCAGTTCTTC. It codes for CASSWGGAKDYNEQFF. V is TRBV6-5 and J is TRBJ2-1; D is unresolved. Germline assignment: CDR1 MNHEY and CDR2 SVGAGI. The length of the CDR3 is 16 residues. V dropped 4 bases and J dropped 4 bases, with 17 bases sitting between them.

This clonotype appeared many times. The CDR3 here is CSARDHREKLFF. The CDR3 bases are TGCAGTGCTAGAGATCACCGTGAAAAACTGTTTTTT. The chain links TRBV20-1 to TRBJ1-4; D call uncertain. Germline lookup yields CDR1 DFQATT and CDR2 SNEGSKA (reference sequence). This CDR3 has 12 amino acids. Trimming took 0 bases from V and 7 from J, leaving 6 bases between them.

In nucleotides, the CDR3 is TGTGCCAGCAGCCCGACAGGGGCTGGAAACACCATATATTTT. Amino acid sequence: CASSPTGAGNTIYF. The chain couples TRBV5-6 to TRBJ1-3, with 8 nucleotides matching TRBD1. This CDR3 contains 14 residues. Germline loops: CDR1 SGHDT, CDR2 YYEEEE. The V segment lost 4 bases and the J segment 2 bases; nucleotides outside the gene matches: 2. Full variable domain (rest looked up from reference TRBV5-6 and TRBJ1-3): DAGVTQSPTHLIKTRGQQVTLRCSPKSGHDTVSWYQQALGQGPQFIFQYYEEEERQRGNFPDRFSGHQFPNYSSELNVNALLLGDSALYLCASSPTGAGNTIYFGEGSWLTVV.

There are a few counts of this clonotype. The chain is built from TRBV19 and TRBJ2-1; 8 bases are a match to TRBD2. CDR3 length: 17 residues. The germline gives CDR1 LNHDA, CDR2 SQIVND (reference sequence). V shed 5 bases, J shed 0 bases, and the junction held 9 bases outside the gene matches. Here the CDR3 reads CASSPTLAGSSYNEQFF. In DNA form, the CDR3 reads TGTGCCAGTAGTCCAACCTTAGCGGGAAGCTCCTACAATGAGCAGTTCTTC.

This clonotype was seen ten or more times. The CDR3 DNA is TGTGCCAGCAGCTTGTACTCCGGATCTAATTCACCCCTCCACTTT. Translating it yields CASSLYSGSNSPLHF. The rearrangement uses TRBV5-4 and TRBJ1-6; D is uncertain. Looked up from germline, CDR1 is SGHNT and CDR2 is YYREEE (reference sequence). V lost 1 base, J lost 6 bases, and 11 bases lay in between. The CDR3 length is 15 residues. Variable domain in full (rest from reference TRBV5-4 and TRBJ1-6): ETGVTQSPTHLIKTRGQQVTLRCSSQSGHNTVSWYQQALGQGPQFIFQYYREEENGRGNFPPRFSGLQFPNYSSELNVNALELDDSALYLCASSLYSGSNSPLHFGNGTRLTVT.

This chain joins TRBV19 and TRBJ2-3; possible D gene TRBD1, 5 bases. The CDR3 totals 15 residues. The germline V gene has CDR1 LNHDA and CDR2 SQIVND (reference sequence). V was cut by 4 bases and J by 0 bases, with 11 bases left in between. Here the CDR3 DNA reads TGTGCCAGTAGTAGGGGCCTTGGGAGCACAGATACGCAGTATTTT. Its translation is CASSRGLGSTDTQYF.